This TCR beta chain was observed in a study of T cells in Graves' hyperthyroidism and ophthalmopathy. Amplified regions were TCR beta CDR3 sequences from RNA transcripts. First-round RT-PCR with HTBI primers amplified the TCR CDR3 region. From the multiplex PCR reads, TCRdb called clonotypes with MiXCR, one entry per CDR3 protein. The table includes a few hundred thousand distinct CDR3 sequences, around 23% detected once. This clonotype was observed a few times. An absence of ophthalmopathy progression within 18 months meant stable Graves' hyperthyroidism. Participants, patients aged 18 to 65, had newly diagnosed hyperthyroidism with a duration under 2 months. The sequence was collected from a woman aged 45-65 years with Graves' hyperthyroidism. The sequenced material came from blood.

CDR3 protein: CASSPGQGFKTQYF. For the CDR3, the DNA is TGTGCCAGCAGTCCGGGACAGGGGTTTAAGACCCAGTACTTC. V is TRBV25-1 and J is TRBJ2-5; TRBD1 matches 10 bases. CDR3 length: 14 amino acids. The junction had 6 bases not matched to a gene; V was cut back by 5 bases and J by 6 bases. Germline V gene sequence: CDR1 MGHDK, CDR2 SYGVNS.